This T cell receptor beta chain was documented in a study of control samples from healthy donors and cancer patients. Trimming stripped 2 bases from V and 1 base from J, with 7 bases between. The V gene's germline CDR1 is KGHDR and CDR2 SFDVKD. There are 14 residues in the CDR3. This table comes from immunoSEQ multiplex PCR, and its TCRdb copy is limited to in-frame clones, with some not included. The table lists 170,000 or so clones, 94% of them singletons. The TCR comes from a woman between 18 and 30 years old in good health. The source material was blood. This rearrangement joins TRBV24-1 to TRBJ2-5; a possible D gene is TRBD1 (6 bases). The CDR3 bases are TGTGCCACCAGTGATTCAGGGGTCCAAGAGACCCAGTACTTC. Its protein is CATSDSGVQETQYF.